The 23 T cell receptor beta chains presented below share a single source sample, sequenced in a study of T-cell memory formation after mild COVID-19. TCRdb re-analysed the 5' RACE reads in MiXCR, keeping a single row per CDR3 protein. Of 140,000 to 150,000 distinct CDR3 sequences in the sample, about 5.5% were seen once. The sequenced material came from PBMCs or a T cell subset sorted from them (not recorded which). These receptors all come from an adult woman who had mild COVID-19 (a few samples of this study predate the infection). Cell type and time point are not known.

This chain connects TRBV24-1 to TRBJ2-5, with D perhaps matching TRBD1 (6 bases). CDR1 is KGHDR and CDR2 is SFDVKD in the germline V gene. V lost 3 bases, J lost 1 base, and 8 bases lay in between. This CDR3 comprises 14 residues. CDR3 bases: TGTGCCACCAGTGATCGGACAGCCCAAGAGACCCAGTACTTC. Translation gives CATSDRTAQETQYF.

This clonotype came up a few times. The gene calls are TRBV27 and TRBJ2-3; 7 bases agree with TRBD1. The V segment lost 8 bases and the J segment 6 bases; nucleotides outside the gene matches: 8. Germline loops: CDR1 MNHEY, CDR2 SMNVEV (reference sequence). The CDR3 is 13 amino acids. CDR3 amino acids: CASQPRGRDTQYF. In DNA form, the CDR3 reads TGTGCCAGCCAGCCGAGGGGGCGCGATACGCAGTATTTT.

This clonotype was seen many times. V and J are TRBV10-2 and TRBJ2-2, with 10 nucleotides matching TRBD2. Germline V gives CDR1 WSHSY, CDR2 SAAADI. V shed 5 bases, J shed 6 bases, and the junction held 6 bases outside the gene matches. The CDR3 extends over 15 amino acids. For the CDR3, the DNA is TGCGCCAGCAGTCCAAGCGGGAGGGCCTCCGGGGAGCTGTTTTTT. Encoded protein: CASSPSGRASGELFF.

This clonotype showed up many times. The chain joins TRBV7-2 to TRBJ2-5; D tentatively reads TRBD1 or TRBD2 (6 bases each). The V end lost 5 bases, the J end lost 4 bases, and 14 bases lay between the germline ends. The CDR3 totals 14 residues. Germline lookup yields CDR1 SGHTA and CDR2 FQGNSA. As DNA, the CDR3 is TGTGCCAGCAGCACCGGAGGGGGAGGAGAGACCCAGTACTTC. The encoded protein is CASSTGGGGETQYF.

This clonotype was recorded at least ten times. This chain uses TRBV3-1 with TRBJ2-7; the D gene is possibly TRBD1 (5 bases). Trimming pared 1 base from V and 0 bases from J, leaving 13 bases between. Germline CDR1 LGHDT, CDR2 YNNKEL (reference sequence). The CDR3 loop spans 16 amino acids. Written as DNA, the CDR3 is TGTGCCAGCAGCCAAGGGACAAAAACCCGCTCCTACGAGCAGTACTTC. Its protein is CASSQGTKTRSYEQYF.

The V and J genes are TRBV5-6 and TRBJ1-3; D unclear. CDR3 length: 14 residues. V was pared by 3 bases and J by 5 bases, with 12 bases between. The germline CDR1 and CDR2 sequences are SGHDT and YYEEEE. The CDR3 DNA reads TGTGCCAGCAGCTCGGTTCAGAGCAGAAACACCATATATTTT. Translation: CASSSVQSRNTIYF. The full variable domain, rest sourced from reference TRBV5-6 and TRBJ1-3, is DAGVTQSPTHLIKTRGQQVTLRCSPKSGHDTVSWYQQALGQGPQFIFQYYEEEERQRGNFPDRFSGHQFPNYSSELNVNALLLGDSALYLCASSSVQSRNTIYFGEGSWLTVV.

This clonotype has a count of ten or more. The V call is TRBV5-1, the J call TRBJ2-5; D unresolved. The germline V gene has CDR1 SGHRS and CDR2 YFSETQ. The CDR3 has 13 residues. Trimming removed 0 bases at V and 4 bases at J, with 7 bases between. The CDR3 region is CASSLVHRETQYF. CDR3 sequence (DNA): TGCGCCAGCAGCTTGGTTCACAGAGAGACCCAGTACTTC.

This clonotype was counted ten times or more. The chain is built from TRBV24-1 and TRBJ2-3, with TRBD2 matching over 10 bases. The CDR3 consists of 19 residues. J lost 5 bases, V lost 1 base, and 14 bases had no gene match. Looked up from germline, CDR1 is KGHDR and CDR2 is SFDVKD. The chain's CDR3 is CATSDFGLGLAGARDTQYF. As DNA, the CDR3 is TGTGCCACCAGTGATTTCGGTCTCGGTCTAGCGGGAGCCCGAGATACGCAGTATTTT.

This clonotype was found a few times. V gene TRBV4-2 combines with J gene TRBJ2-7; TRBD1 might be the D (6 bases). Trimming shortened V by 0 bases and J by 3 bases, and 12 bases separated the two germline ends. The length of the CDR3 is 15 residues. Germline CDR1 and CDR2: LGHNA and YNFKEQ. The CDR3 is CASSQDGGTLYEQYF. The CDR3 coding sequence is TGTGCCAGCAGCCAAGATGGGGGCACTCTCTACGAGCAGTACTTC.

This clonotype was counted at least ten times. The chain has TRBV5-1 and TRBJ2-2, with D possibly matching TRBD2 (5 bases). Germline CDR1 is SGHRS and CDR2 is YFSETQ. The CDR3 totals 15 residues. Trimming stripped 0 bases from V and 4 bases from J, with 10 bases between. For the CDR3, the DNA is TGCGCCAGCAGCTTGGAGGTAGGAGGCACCGGGGAGCTGTTTTTT. Amino acid sequence: CASSLEVGGTGELFF.

This clonotype was found many times. J is TRBJ2-3 and V is TRBV2; 9 nucleotides agree with TRBD2. Germline V lookup: CDR1 SNHLY, CDR2 FYNNEI. The CDR3 covers 13 residues. Germline trimming cut 10 bases from V and 1 base from J; bases unmatched to any gene: 3. The CDR3 sequence: CAIQREGTDTQYF. The CDR3 DNA sequence: TGTGCCATCCAGCGGGAGGGCACAGATACGCAGTATTTT.

This clonotype showed up just a few times. V gene TRBV5-6 combines with J gene TRBJ1-2, with no clear D. Trimming took off 1 base at V and 4 bases at J, with 11 bases between the two ends. The germline V gene encodes CDR1 SGHDT and CDR2 YYEEEE. The CDR3 loop spans 14 amino acids. CDR3 residues: CASSLSAASYGYTF. The CDR3 coding sequence is TGTGCCAGCAGCTTGTCTGCAGCCAGCTATGGCTACACCTTC.

This clonotype was recorded at least ten times. The J gene is TRBJ2-3, the V gene TRBV11-3, with 9 bases fitting TRBD2. Germline lookup yields CDR1 SGHNT and CDR2 YENEEA. J gave up 4 bases and V 3 bases, and 2 bases lay outside the gene matches. The CDR3 spans 14 residues. The DNA for the CDR3 is TGTGCCAGCAGCTTTAGCGGGAGCTCAGATACGCAGTATTTT. It codes for CASSFSGSSDTQYF.

This clonotype was seen repeatedly, ten times or more. The rearrangement links TRBV12-3 or TRBV12-4 to TRBJ1-1; no reliable D call. The CDR3 is made up of 13 amino acids. V lost 7 bases to trimming and J lost 1 base, with 10 bases between them. CDR3 nucleotide sequence: TGTGCCAGCACCAGGACGGGGAACACTGAAGCTTTCTTT. Its translation is CASTRTGNTEAFF.

The chain employs TRBV3-1 and TRBJ2-7; D is possibly TRBD1 (6 bases). Trimming stripped 5 bases from V and 2 bases from J, with 19 bases between. This CDR3 contains 16 residues. Germline V lookup: CDR1 LGHDT, CDR2 YNNKEL (reference sequence). CDR3 sequence (DNA): TGTGCCAGCAGCGTTAAAACGGGACACGCGGCCTACGAGCAGTACTTC. This translates into CASSVKTGHAAYEQYF.

This clonotype was found many times. The rearrangement uses TRBV7-9 and TRBJ2-3, with 8 bases that match TRBD2. Trimming took 5 bases from V and 1 from J; bases not matched to a gene: 5. Germline lookup yields CDR1 SEHNR and CDR2 FQNEAQ (reference sequence). CDR3 length: 15 amino acids. This chain's CDR3 is CASSVGGLGTDTQYF. The CDR3 DNA is TGTGCCAGCAGCGTGGGGGGACTAGGCACAGATACGCAGTATTTT.

This clonotype was counted at least ten times. This chain links TRBV7-9 with TRBJ1-4; TRBD1 might be the D (6 bases). This CDR3 has 14 residues. Germline V gives CDR1 SEHNR, CDR2 FQNEAQ (reference sequence). V shed 5 bases and J shed 5 bases, with 12 bases lying between them. In DNA form, the CDR3 reads TGTGCCAGCAGCCCTGGAGGGGGGAATGAAAAACTGTTTTTT. It codes for CASSPGGGNEKLFF.

The table lists this clonotype with a few counts. The chain is built from TRBV12-3 or TRBV12-4 and TRBJ2-5; D is possibly TRBD1 (6 bases). The ends were cut back, 4 bases at V and 1 base at J, with 13 bases in the middle. The CDR3 is 15 residues long. For the CDR3, the DNA is TGTGCCAGCAGTTGGGCAGGGACAATCCAAGAGACCCAGTACTTC. It specifies CASSWAGTIQETQYF.

This clonotype was seen many times. This sequence joins TRBV7-6 and TRBJ2-6, with unresolved D. V lost 4 bases and J lost 1, with 11 bases in between. Per the germline V gene, CDR1 is SGHVS and CDR2 is FNYEAQ. The CDR3 is 16 amino acids. The CDR3 spells CASSSGPLSGANVLTF. The CDR3 DNA reads as TGTGCCAGCAGCTCAGGACCGTTATCTGGGGCCAACGTCCTGACTTTC.

This clonotype was picked up many times. This rearrangement joins TRBV7-3 to TRBJ2-2; 8 bases align to TRBD1. Trimming cost V 6 bases and J 5 bases; bases outside gene matches: 5. CDR1 is SGHTA and CDR2 is FQGTGA in the germline V gene. This CDR3 has 14 amino acids. The CDR3 loop is CASSTQGATGELFF. In DNA form, the CDR3 reads TGTGCCAGCAGTACCCAGGGGGCAACCGGGGAGCTGTTTTTT.

The chain recombines TRBV11-1 with TRBJ2-7; possibly TRBD2 for D (6 bases). Trimming took off 1 base at V and 5 bases at J, with 15 bases between the two ends. The CDR3 spans 15 residues. CDR1 and CDR2 from the germline V gene are SGHAT and FQDESV (reference sequence). The CDR3 here is CASSLDSGSWDEQYF. For the CDR3, the DNA is TGTGCCAGCAGCTTAGATAGCGGTTCATGGGACGAGCAGTACTTC.

This clonotype was seen many times. This chain connects TRBV12-3 or TRBV12-4 to TRBJ1-4, with D unresolved. Trimming pared 5 bases from V and 5 bases from J, leaving 15 bases between. The CDR3 spans 15 residues. DNA for the CDR3: TGTGCCAGCAGTCCCACCGGAGGCCCGAATGAAAAACTGTTTTTT. Protein: CASSPTGGPNEKLFF.

This clonotype was picked up many times. V gene TRBV4-3 combines with J gene TRBJ2-1, with 8 bases matching TRBD2. V lost 1 base to trimming and J lost 0 bases; unmatched junction nucleotides: 8. Germline V gene lookup returns CDR1 LGHNA and CDR2 YSLEER. This CDR3 has 18 residues. The CDR3 coding sequence is TGCGCCAGCAGCCAAGGGGCTAGCGGGCAGAGCTCCTACAATGAGCAGTTCTTC. Its translation: CASSQGASGQSSYNEQFF.